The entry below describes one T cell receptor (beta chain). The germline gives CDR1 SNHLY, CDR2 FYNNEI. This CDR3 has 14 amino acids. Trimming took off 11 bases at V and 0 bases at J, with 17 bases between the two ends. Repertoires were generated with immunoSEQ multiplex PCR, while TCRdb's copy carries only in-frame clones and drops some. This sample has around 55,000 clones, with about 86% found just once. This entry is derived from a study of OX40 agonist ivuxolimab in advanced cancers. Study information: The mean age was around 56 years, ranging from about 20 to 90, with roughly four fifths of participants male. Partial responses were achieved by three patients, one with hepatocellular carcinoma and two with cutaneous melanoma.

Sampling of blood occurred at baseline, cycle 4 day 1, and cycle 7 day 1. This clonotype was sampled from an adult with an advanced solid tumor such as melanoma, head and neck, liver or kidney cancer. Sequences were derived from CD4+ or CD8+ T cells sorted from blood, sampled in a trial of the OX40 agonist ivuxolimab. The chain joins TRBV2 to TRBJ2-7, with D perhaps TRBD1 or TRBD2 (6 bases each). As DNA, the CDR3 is TGTGCCCGGGACACGGACGGGAGCTCCTACGAGCAGTACTTC. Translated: CARDTDGSSYEQYF.